These 8 T cell receptor beta chains share one sample of origin, sequenced in a study of blood T cell repertoires in COVID-19. Data came from immunoSEQ multiplex PCR; TCRdb stores just in-frame clones and leaves some out. Altogether under 350,000 clones are present, 85% being singletons, with the ten largest covering approximately 7.5%. Sequenced material: peripheral blood. Receptors originate from a human donor in a cohort sampled during active COVID-19.

The J gene is TRBJ1-3, the V gene TRBV19; 11 bases agree with TRBD1. This CDR3 has 16 amino acids. V lost 3 bases, J lost 3 bases, and 4 bases stayed unmatched. From germline, CDR1 is LNHDA and CDR2 SQIVND (reference sequence). The CDR3 region is CASSIWTGGSGNTIYF. CDR3 coding DNA: TGTGCCAGTAGTATTTGGACAGGGGGCAGTGGAAACACCATATATTTT.

The chain employs TRBV5-5 and TRBJ1-1, with D possibly matching TRBD1 (5 bases). The V gene's germline CDR1 is SGHKS and CDR2 YYEKEE (reference sequence). This CDR3 has 15 residues. The germline V and J ends were trimmed by 0 bases and 3 bases, with 12 bases remaining between them. DNA for the CDR3: TGTGCCAGCAGCTTGGTTCCGTTAGGGGACACTGAAGCTTTCTTT. The encoded protein is CASSLVPLGDTEAFF.

This clone was found a few times. The genes are TRBV7-8 and TRBJ1-2, with 8 bases lining up with TRBD1. Germline CDR1 is SGHVS and CDR2 is FQNEAQ. With V trimmed by 3 bases and J by 6 bases, 3 bases remained unmatched. CDR3 length equals 13 residues. This CDR3 is CASSFLDRDGYTF. CDR3 bases: TGTGCCAGCAGCTTCCTGGACAGGGATGGCTACACCTTC.

The V and J genes are TRBV7-3 and TRBJ2-1; 11 bases map to TRBD1. Germline V gene lookup returns CDR1 SGHTA and CDR2 FQGTGA. V dropped 4 bases and J dropped 4; count of bases not matched to a gene: 3. The CDR3 length is 15 residues. The CDR3 loop reads CASSWDRGEYNEQFF. Here the CDR3 DNA reads TGTGCCAGCAGCTGGGACAGGGGGGAGTACAATGAGCAGTTCTTC. Full variable domain (missing parts from reference TRBV7-3 and TRBJ2-1): GAGVSQTPSNKVTEKGKYVELRCDPISGHTALYWYRQSLGQGPEFLIYFQGTGAADDSGLPNDRFFAVRPEGSVSTLKIQRTERGDSAVYLCASSWDRGEYNEQFFGPGTRLTVL.

This chain uses TRBV15 with TRBJ2-7, with TRBD1 identical over 9 bases. This CDR3 contains 16 residues. CDR1 and CDR2 (germline): LNHNV, YYDKDF (reference sequence). The trim removed 1 base at V and 3 bases at J, leaving 7 bases unmatched. The CDR3 protein is CATSRGSGTGNYEQYF. In DNA form, the CDR3 reads TGTGCCACCAGCAGAGGATCCGGGACAGGGAACTACGAGCAGTACTTC. Based on the CDR3 plus reference TRBV15 and TRBJ2-7, the full variable domain is DAMVIQNPRYQVTQFGKPVTLSCSQTLNHNVMYWYQQKSSQAPKLLFHYYDKDFNNEADTPDNFQSRRPNTSFCFLDIRSPGLGDTAMYLCATSRGSGTGNYEQYFGPGTRLTVT.

This chain connects TRBV7-8 to TRBJ2-1; D may be TRBD2 (6 bases). Trimming took off 5 bases at V and 5 bases at J, with 10 bases between the two ends. There are 13 residues in the CDR3. CDR1 SGHVS and CDR2 FQNEAQ come from the germline V gene. Here the CDR3 reads CASSTRTNNEQFF. For the CDR3, the DNA is TGTGCCAGCAGCACCCGGACTAACAATGAGCAGTTCTTC.

The chain recombines TRBV3-1 (or the pseudogene TRBV3-2) with TRBJ1-2, with D possibly being TRBD1 (6 bases). The V end lost 0 bases, the J end lost 3 bases, and 8 bases lay between the germline ends. This CDR3 comprises 14 residues. The germline V gene encodes CDR1 LGHDT and CDR2 YNNKEL (reference sequence). CDR3 sequence (DNA): TGTGCCAGCAGCCAAGACAGGGGACACTATGGCTACACCTTC. Encoded protein: CASSQDRGHYGYTF.

The gene calls are TRBV5-5 and TRBJ2-7; TRBD1 aligns across 7 bases. This CDR3 contains 14 residues. Looked up from germline, CDR1 is SGHKS and CDR2 is YYEKEE (reference sequence). Losses at the gene ends were 7 bases for V and 2 bases for J; bases not matched to a gene: 9. The CDR3 DNA reads TGTGCCAGCGAAGAGACAGGGATTACCTACGAGCAGTACTTC. It specifies CASEETGITYEQYF.